The T cell receptor beta chain under discussion was sequenced for a study of cytomegalovirus exposure and HLA in healthy donors. Findings and caveats of the study: Later, an analysis found that TCR clusters from the first cohort tended to co-occur in the 130 or so validation repertoires.

V was clipped by 2 bases and J by 4 bases; unmatched bases: 11. From germline, CDR1 is SGDLS and CDR2 YYNGEE. This CDR3 spans 17 amino acids. Sequencing was performed with immunoSEQ multiplex PCR; in TCRdb, only in-frame clones are kept and a portion is missing. The data show 55,000 to 65,000 clones, over 75% seen once. As for this clone: Antigen specificity is unknown.

This clonotype was sampled from a man between 18 and 29 years old in good health and CMV-seronegative. The sample comprised PBMCs. The chain has TRBV9 and TRBJ2-3; 9 bases are shared with TRBD1. The CDR3 DNA is TGTGCCAGCAGCGTCCAAATGGACAGGGGCCGGCCAGATACGCAGTATTTT. This sequence encodes CASSVQMDRGRPDTQYF.